Presented here are 32 T cell receptor beta chains from one specimen sequenced in a study of T cell responses to AZD1222 COVID-19 vaccine. Method: immunoSEQ multiplex PCR; TCRdb's copy keeps in-frame clones and lacks some. This table holds about 150,000 clones, approximately 90% found once. Specimen: peripheral blood, collected 28 days after the second AZD1222 dose. Source of these receptors: an adult who received the AZD1222 COVID-19 vaccine.

The chain is built from TRBV3-1 (or the pseudogene TRBV3-2) and TRBJ2-1; the D gene could be TRBD1 or TRBD2 (5 bases each). CDR1 LGHDT and CDR2 YNNKEL come from the germline V gene (reference sequence). The CDR3 covers 17 residues. The V gene lost 5 bases and the J gene lost 2 bases, with 19 bases spanning the gap. Here the CDR3 reads CASSEYRTGTAYNEQFF. Written as DNA, the CDR3 is TGTGCCAGCAGCGAATACCGTACGGGGACGGCCTACAATGAGCAGTTCTTC.

This chain uses TRBV5-5 with TRBJ2-7, with 8 bases that match TRBD1. The CDR3 has 16 residues. Germline values: CDR1 SGHKS, CDR2 YYEKEE (reference sequence). V lost 3 bases to trimming and J lost 2 bases; unmatched junction nucleotides: 10. The CDR3 spells CASSSGPGTGTYEQYF. In nucleotides, the CDR3 is TGTGCCAGCAGCTCGGGCCCCGGGACAGGAACCTACGAGCAGTACTTC.

The chain recombines TRBV3-1 (or the pseudogene TRBV3-2) with TRBJ1-1; no clear D gene. This CDR3 has 11 residues. V was shortened by 3 bases and J by 8 bases, with 7 bases between the two germline ends. Germline assignment: CDR1 LGHDT and CDR2 YNNKEL (reference sequence). The CDR3 DNA follows: TGTGCCAGCAGCCAGGCAGGAGAAGCTTTCTTT. Protein: CASSQAGEAFF.

In regard to this clone: Other DNA sequences within the sample encode an identical CDR3. This chain links TRBV5-1 with TRBJ1-1; D unresolved. The CDR3 has 14 amino acids. Trimming took off 0 bases at V and 0 bases at J, with 6 bases between the two ends. Looked up from germline, CDR1 is SGHRS and CDR2 is YFSETQ. This chain's CDR3 is CASSLGAMNTEAFF. For the CDR3, the DNA is TGCGCCAGCAGCTTGGGAGCCATGAACACTGAAGCTTTCTTT.

V usage is TRBV29-1 and J usage is TRBJ2-1; no firm D call. Germline V gives CDR1 SQVTM, CDR2 ANQGSEA. This CDR3 is built from 11 residues. V gave up 3 bases and J gave up 4 bases, with 4 bases separating them. The CDR3 sequence is CSVEWYNEQFF. CDR3 DNA sequence: TGCAGCGTTGAGTGGTACAATGAGCAGTTCTTC.

This rearrangement joins TRBV6-5 to TRBJ1-5; D is ambiguous. Germline CDR1 MNHEY, CDR2 SVGAGI. The V gene lost 2 bases and the J gene lost 5 bases, with 7 bases spanning the gap. This CDR3 region has 13 residues. The CDR3 protein is CASSYRSDQPQHF. In nucleotides, the CDR3 is TGTGCCAGCAGTTACCGATCCGATCAGCCCCAGCATTTT.

This sequence joins TRBV6-1 and TRBJ2-5; D is unclear. With 1 base removed from V and 3 bases from J, the gap between germline ends came to 6 bases. The CDR3 length is 13 residues. The germline gives CDR1 MNHNS, CDR2 SASEGT. CDR3 sequence: CASSEGRKETQYF. The DNA of the CDR3 is TGTGCCAGCAGTGAAGGAAGGAAAGAGACCCAGTACTTC.

The V gene is TRBV9, the J gene TRBJ2-1; D is unresolved. The length of the CDR3 is 15 residues. Germline CDR1 reads SGDLS; CDR2 reads YYNGEE. The V gene lost 0 bases and the J gene lost 0 bases, with 7 bases spanning the gap. The CDR3 DNA sequence: TGTGCCAGCAGCGTAGTTTCAGTCTCCTACAATGAGCAGTTCTTC. Its protein is CASSVVSVSYNEQFF.

This clone has a single count. The chain couples TRBV7-9 to TRBJ2-5, with TRBD2 as a possible D gene (5 bases). This CDR3 has 15 amino acids. The ends were cut back, 2 bases at V and 5 bases at J, with 15 bases in the middle. CDR1 and CDR2 (germline): SEHNR, FQNEAQ (reference sequence). The CDR3 here is CASSLLSGVVETQYF. The CDR3 DNA follows: TGTGCCAGCAGCTTATTGAGCGGTGTAGTCGAGACCCAGTACTTC.

The chain has TRBV5-4 and TRBJ2-7, with TRBD1 identical over 10 bases. Germline lookup yields CDR1 SGHNT and CDR2 YYREEE (reference sequence). The J segment lost 6 bases and the V segment lost 0 bases, leaving 3 bases of the junction unmatched. The CDR3 extends over 14 amino acids. CDR3: CASSLADRGREQYF. CDR3 sequence (DNA): TGTGCCAGCAGCTTGGCCGACAGGGGGCGCGAGCAGTACTTC.

V and J are TRBV5-1 and TRBJ1-1; tentative D call: TRBD1 (5 bases). Germline CDR1 SGHRS, CDR2 YFSETQ. The CDR3 spans 14 residues. Trimming removed 4 bases at V and 0 bases at J, with 10 bases between. The chain's CDR3 is CASSHDRMNTEAFF. The CDR3 DNA reads TGCGCCAGCAGCCACGACAGAATGAACACTGAAGCTTTCTTT.

This chain links TRBV7-9 with TRBJ1-4; 8 bases line up with TRBD1. This CDR3 is built from 16 residues. J was trimmed by 4 bases and V by 4 bases; bases with no gene match: 8. The germline V gene has CDR1 SEHNR and CDR2 FQNEAQ (reference sequence). CDR3 amino acids: CASSSGQGGDNEKLFF. The CDR3 bases are TGTGCCAGCAGCTCAGGACAGGGAGGCGATAATGAAAAACTGTTTTTT.

This chain connects TRBV5-6 to TRBJ1-1, with a possible D match to TRBD1 (5 bases). Germline CDR1 is SGHDT and CDR2 is YYEEEE. The CDR3 is 14 amino acids. V lost 1 base, J lost 4 bases, and 11 bases lay in between. CDR3 bases: TGTGCCAGCAGCTTGAGGAGGGGACTCACTGAAGCTTTCTTT. Translated, it gives CASSLRRGLTEAFF.

This sequence joins TRBV18 and TRBJ2-5, with a weak D call TRBD2 (5 bases). This CDR3 has 14 amino acids. Germline lookup yields CDR1 KGHSH and CDR2 LQKENI. V was trimmed by 2 bases and J by 4 bases, leaving 11 bases between them. CDR3 region: CASSPGVSGETQYF. As DNA, the CDR3 is TGTGCCAGCTCACCAGGGGTCAGCGGAGAGACCCAGTACTTC.

The chain links TRBV7-9 to TRBJ2-1; 7 bases fit TRBD2. Germline loops: CDR1 SEHNR, CDR2 FQNEAQ (reference sequence). V was clipped by 5 bases and J by 10 bases; unmatched bases: 14. The CDR3 covers 15 residues. CDR3 nucleotide sequence: TGTGCCAGCAGCCCCCCTAGCGGAAGCTGGGGAGAGCAGTTCTTC. Protein: CASSPPSGSWGEQFF.

This clone was observed a handful of times. The J gene is TRBJ1-1, the V gene TRBV6-6; D might be TRBD1 (5 bases). This CDR3 has 17 residues. Trimming pared 5 bases from V and 1 base from J, leaving 20 bases between. Germline V gene data show CDR1 as MNHNY and CDR2 as SVGAGI (reference sequence). This chain's CDR3 is CASSPKGSGIKNTEAFF. As DNA, the CDR3 is TGTGCCAGCAGTCCCAAGGGATCAGGGATCAAGAACACTGAAGCTTTCTTT.

The genes are TRBV5-1 and TRBJ2-1, with TRBD1 as a possible D gene (6 bases). The CDR3 is 11 residues long. The germline V gene has CDR1 SGHRS and CDR2 YFSETQ. V was trimmed by 2 bases and J by 11 bases, leaving 8 bases between them. The CDR3 DNA is TGCGCCAGCAGCTTACAGGGCCAGCAGTTCTTC. Translation gives CASSLQGQQFF.

The CDR3: CASTPGPALGYGYTF. The CDR3 DNA is TGTGCCAGCACCCCCGGGCCGGCACTTGGCTATGGCTACACCTTC. This chain uses TRBV19 with TRBJ1-2, with D hard to call. This CDR3 region has 15 residues. The germline V and J ends were trimmed by 9 bases and 4 bases, with 21 bases remaining between them. The V gene's germline CDR1 is LNHDA and CDR2 SQIVND (reference sequence).

This chain uses TRBV5-1 with TRBJ1-1, with D perhaps TRBD1 (6 bases). V dropped 4 bases and J dropped 11 bases, with 15 bases sitting between them. This CDR3 has 12 amino acids. The germline V gene encodes CDR1 SGHRS and CDR2 YFSETQ. The CDR3 nucleotides are TGCGCCAGCAGCCCCGTGGGGGCAGAGGCTTTCTTT. It specifies CASSPVGAEAFF.

The chain joins TRBV24-1 to TRBJ2-1; no clear D. V was pared by 3 bases and J by 5 bases, with 13 bases between. This CDR3 is 15 amino acids long. Germline CDR1 and CDR2: KGHDR and SFDVKD. The CDR3 DNA reads TGTGCCACCAGTGATAATACGGGTCACCACAATGAGCAGTTCTTC. It specifies CATSDNTGHHNEQFF.

The J gene is TRBJ1-5, the V gene TRBV19; 7 bases fit TRBD1. Germline lookup yields CDR1 LNHDA and CDR2 SQIVND (reference sequence). After removal of 3 bases from V and 0 bases from J, the junction contained 5 bases not matched to a gene. The CDR3 has 16 amino acids. The DNA for the CDR3 is TGTGCCAGTAGTATGACCGGGACAGTTAGCAATCAGCCCCAGCATTTT. It specifies CASSMTGTVSNQPQHF.

This clone was seen only once. The chain has TRBV7-2 and TRBJ2-3; 10 nucleotides align to TRBD2. Germline V gene sequence: CDR1 SGHTA, CDR2 FQGNSA. V dropped 2 bases and J dropped 5; count of bases not matched to a gene: 16. CDR3 size: 19 residues. CDR3 nucleotide sequence: TGTGCCAGCAGCTTAATGCTAGCGGGAGTAAGTTTTTCAGGAGATACGCAGTATTTT. Its protein product is CASSLMLAGVSFSGDTQYF.

The CDR3 here is CSATTYTEAFF. Written as DNA, the CDR3 is TGCAGTGCGACGACCTACACTGAAGCTTTCTTT. V usage is TRBV20-1 and J usage is TRBJ1-1; D ambiguous. This CDR3 has 11 amino acids. Trimming left V 6 bases short and J 3 bases short, with 8 bases between. Germline V gene data show CDR1 as DFQATT and CDR2 as SNEGSKA (reference sequence).

This rearrangement joins TRBV7-9 to TRBJ2-1; 9 nucleotides agree with TRBD1. Trimming took 3 bases from V and 4 from J; bases not matched to a gene: 1. This CDR3 spans 14 amino acids. Germline CDR1 SEHNR, CDR2 FQNEAQ (reference sequence). The CDR3 reads CASSLGQGYNEQFF. The CDR3, as DNA: TGTGCCAGCAGCTTGGGACAGGGATACAATGAGCAGTTCTTC.

The J gene is TRBJ1-6, the V gene TRBV7-6, with TRBD1 identical over 7 bases. The length of the CDR3 is 18 residues. With V trimmed by 5 bases and J by 0 bases, 10 bases remained unmatched. CDR1 SGHVS and CDR2 FNYEAQ come from the germline V gene. The CDR3 nucleotides are TGTGCCAGCAGCGCAGAGGCGGCAGGGGGCTCCTATAATTCACCCCTCCACTTT. This codes for CASSAEAAGGSYNSPLHF.

The chain uses TRBV21-1 and TRBJ1-4; TRBD1, the table's D call, lacks a check against the DNA. TRBV21-1 counts as a pseudogene. CDR3 length equals 14 residues. CDR3 protein: CASSKVGRNEKLFF. The CDR3 DNA sequence: TGTGCCAGCAGCAAAGTTGGGCGTAATGAAAAACTGTTTTTT.

This chain connects TRBV13 to TRBJ2-6; D gene unclear. The germline V gene has CDR1 PRHDT and CDR2 FYEKMQ (reference sequence). The CDR3 sequence is 15 residues long. Between the trimmed V and J ends, which lost 4 bases and 0 bases, there was a span of 7 bases. The CDR3 is CASSSRLSGANVLTF. CDR3 sequence (DNA): TGTGCCAGCAGCTCCCGACTCTCTGGGGCCAACGTCCTGACTTTC.

The sample holds one count of this clone. The chain is built from TRBV25-1 and TRBJ2-1; TRBD1 agrees at 7 bases. V shed 3 bases, J shed 10 bases, and the junction held 12 bases outside the gene matches. Per germline, CDR1 MGHDK and CDR2 SYGVNS. The CDR3 is 15 amino acids. The CDR3 region is CASSDERGQVGEQFF. The DNA of the CDR3 is TGTGCCAGCAGTGATGAGAGGGGGCAAGTCGGGGAGCAGTTCTTC.

This clone came up a few times. The chain is built from TRBV7-3 and TRBJ1-1, with D maybe TRBD1 (6 bases). The germline CDR1 and CDR2 sequences are SGHTA and FQGTGA. V lost 3 bases and J 4 bases, leaving 9 bases between the germline ends. The length of the CDR3 is 13 residues. CDR3 region: CASSFGGATEAFF. CDR3 in DNA: TGTGCCAGCAGCTTTGGGGGGGCCACTGAAGCTTTCTTT.

The CDR3 nucleotides read TGTGCCGCGCCGGGAGATAGCGGGAGGGGCTACGAGCAGTACTTC. This codes for CAAPGDSGRGYEQYF. V and J are TRBV30 and TRBJ2-7; TRBD2 aligns across 11 bases. V lost 8 bases and J lost 3; bases outside the gene matches: 12. Germline V gene data show CDR1 as GTSNPN and CDR2 as SVGIG (reference sequence). This CDR3 has 15 residues.

The table lists this clone with a few counts. The chain recombines TRBV6-1 with TRBJ1-5, with D unclear. The V gene's germline CDR1 is MNHNS and CDR2 SASEGT. V lost 2 bases and J 4 bases, leaving 9 bases between the germline ends. This CDR3 region has 14 residues. For the CDR3, the DNA is TGTGCCAGCAGTGAATACGACACGAATCAGCCCCAGCATTTT. It encodes CASSEYDTNQPQHF.

This chain connects TRBV27 to TRBJ1-2; the D gene is possibly TRBD1 (6 bases). Germline values: CDR1 MNHEY, CDR2 SMNVEV (reference sequence). V was cut by 6 bases and J by 4 bases, with 18 bases left in between. The CDR3 is 15 residues long. CDR3 in DNA: TGTGCCAGCAGAAGCCTTGGGGGGCCTAGCTATGGCTACACCTTC. It codes for CASRSLGGPSYGYTF.